Listed below are T cell receptor beta chains from one sample, sequenced in a study of CD8+ T cells in alopecia areata. Data came from immunoSEQ multiplex PCR; TCRdb stores just in-frame clones and leaves some out. The profile shows around 70,000 clones, over 25% of them singletons. The input for sequencing was CD8+ T cells sorted from blood, taken at week 4, from a patient treated with tofacitinib. These TCRs come from a human donor with alopecia areata. Both conserved end residues are part of each CDR3. The D gene is left open where the match is weak. Clone size is shown for a subset of rows, as once, few, many or a class of expanded clone.

clone_size: .
v_call: TRBV27
j_call: TRBJ2-5
d_call: .
cdr3_nt: TGTGCCAGCAGCTACCGGGAGACCCAGTACTTC
cdr3_aa: CASSYRETQYF

clone_size: few
v_call: TRBV2
j_call: TRBJ2-2
d_call: TRBD1
cdr3_nt: TGTGCCAGCAGTGGGACAGGGAACACCGGGGAGCTGTTTTTT
cdr3_aa: CASSGTGNTGELFF

clone_size: .
v_call: TRBV29-1
j_call: TRBJ1-1
d_call: .
cdr3_nt: TGCAGCGTTGTGGGGAGCAGGGCGACCACTGAAGCTTTCTTT
cdr3_aa: CSVVGSRATTEAFF

clone_size: few
v_call: TRBV29-1
j_call: TRBJ2-7
d_call: .
cdr3_nt: TGCAGCGCCGTGTCGGGGAACTACGGGCAGTACTTC
cdr3_aa: CSAVSGNYGQYF

clone_size: few
v_call: TRBV29-1
j_call: TRBJ1-1
d_call: .
cdr3_nt: TGCAGCGTGTGGGGAACTGAAGCTTTCTTT
cdr3_aa: CSVWGTEAFF

clone_size: .
v_call: TRBV7-2
j_call: TRBJ2-3
d_call: TRBD2
cdr3_nt: TGTGCCAGCAGCCCCGGGACTAGCGGAGCTGCTTTAGATACGCAGTATTTT
cdr3_aa: CASSPGTSGAALDTQYF

clone_size: .
v_call: TRBV29-1
j_call: TRBJ2-3
d_call: .
cdr3_nt: TGCAGCGTCACCCAACAGGGTCTCCCCGTTTTC
cdr3_aa: CSVTQQGLPVF

clone_size: .
v_call: TRBV7-9
j_call: TRBJ1-4
d_call: .
cdr3_nt: TGTGCCAGCAGCTTAGGAGGGAGAGAAGAAAAACTGTTTTTT
cdr3_aa: CASSLGGREEKLFF

clone_size: .
v_call: TRBV27
j_call: TRBJ1-2
d_call: .
cdr3_nt: TGTGCCAGCAGCTTATCACAGGGTGATAGTCCCTATGGCTACACCTTC
cdr3_aa: CASSLSQGDSPYGYTF

clone_size: few
v_call: TRBV29-1
j_call: TRBJ2-3
d_call: .
cdr3_nt: TGCAGCGTTGAAGATCACCGTAGTTTGGATACGCAGTATTTT
cdr3_aa: CSVEDHRSLDTQYF

clone_size: .
v_call: TRBV30
j_call: TRBJ1-5
d_call: TRBD1
cdr3_nt: TGTGCCTGGAGTGTCGGACAGGGACGTCAGCCCCAGCATTTT
cdr3_aa: CAWSVGQGRQPQHF